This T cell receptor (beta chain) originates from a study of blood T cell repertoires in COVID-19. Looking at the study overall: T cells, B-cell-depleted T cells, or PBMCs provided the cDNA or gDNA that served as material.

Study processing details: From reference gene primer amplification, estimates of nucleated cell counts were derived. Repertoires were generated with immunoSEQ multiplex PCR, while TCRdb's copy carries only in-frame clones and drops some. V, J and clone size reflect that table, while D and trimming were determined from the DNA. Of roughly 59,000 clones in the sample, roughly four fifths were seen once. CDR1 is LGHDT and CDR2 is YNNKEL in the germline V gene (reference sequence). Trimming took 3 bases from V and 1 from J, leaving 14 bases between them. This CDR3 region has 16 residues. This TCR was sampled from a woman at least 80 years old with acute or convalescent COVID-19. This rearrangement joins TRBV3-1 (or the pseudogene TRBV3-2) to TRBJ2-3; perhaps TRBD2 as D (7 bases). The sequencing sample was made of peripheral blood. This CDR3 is CASSHRGGARTDTQYF. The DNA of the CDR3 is TGTGCCAGCAGCCATCGAGGGGGGGCCCGCACAGATACGCAGTATTTT.